A selection of T cell receptor beta chains follows, all from one sample in a study of control samples from healthy donors and cancer patients. This table comes from immunoSEQ multiplex PCR, and its TCRdb copy is limited to in-frame clones, with some not included. The sample gives tens of thousands of clones, about 95% of which show up once; around 25% is in the top ten. The sample taken for sequencing was blood. The origin of the receptors is a man in his 60s in good health. Each CDR3 is given with its conserved first and last residue. D genes are given only for firm matches. Some rows mark clone size as missing; the rest say once, few, many or name a class of expanded clone.

TRBV18	TRBD1	TRBJ2-5	NA	CASSPGTGVPETQYF	TGTGCCAGCTCACCGGGGACAGGGGTACCGGAGACCCAGTACTTC
TRBV24-1	NA	TRBJ1-5	NA	CATIKGGWAQHF	TGTGCCACCATCAAAGGGGGTTGGGCCCAGCATTTT
TRBV2	TRBD1	TRBJ2-1	NA	CASSEKGADRGYNEQFF	TGTGCCAGCAGTGAGAAGGGGGCGGACAGGGGGTACAATGAGCAGTTCTTC
TRBV3-1/TRBV3-2	NA	TRBJ2-2	NA	CASSQDDQPGPTGELFF	TGTGCCAGCAGCCAAGATGATCAGCCAGGGCCGACCGGGGAGCTGTTTTTT
TRBV4-2	TRBD1	TRBJ2-7	NA	CASSQKGTGDSYEQYF	TGTGCCAGCAGCCAAAAAGGGACAGGGGACTCCTACGAGCAGTACTTC
TRBV9	TRBD1	TRBJ2-7	NA	CASSVTGGPSYEQYF	TGTGCCAGCAGCGTAACAGGGGGCCCTTCCTACGAGCAGTACTTC
TRBV13	NA	TRBJ2-7	NA	CASSRRDGHYEQYF	TGTGCCAGCAGCCGCCGGGACGGACACTACGAGCAGTACTTC
TRBV9	NA	TRBJ1-6	NA	CASSVAQGRNSPLHF	TGTGCCAGCAGCGTAGCACAGGGACGAAATTCACCCCTCCACTTT
TRBV13	TRBD2	TRBJ2-7	NA	CASSSTLPTRDYAVSEQYF	TGTGCCAGCAGCTCAACCCTCCCTACTCGGGACTATGCCGTGAGCGAGCAGTACTTC
TRBV19	NA	TRBJ1-1	once	CASSSPRYEAFF	TGTGCCAGTAGTTCTCCCAGGTATGAAGCTTTCTTT
TRBV5-1	TRBD2	TRBJ2-3	NA	CASSPGGTYWDTQYF	TGCGCCAGCAGCCCGGGGGGGACATACTGGGATACGCAGTATTTT
TRBV10-3	TRBD2	TRBJ2-7	NA	CATGGGPSYEQYF	TGTGCCACCGGGGGGGGGCCCTCCTACGAGCAGTACTTC
TRBV5-6	NA	TRBJ1-5	once	CASSLARGTQPQHF	TGTGCCAGCAGCTTGGCTCGAGGGACCCAGCCCCAGCATTTT
TRBV5-8	NA	TRBJ2-7	NA	CASSRGGAREQYF	TGTGCCAGCAGCCGTGGGGGGGCGCGCGAGCAGTACTTC
TRBV24-1	TRBD1	TRBJ1-2	NA	CATSDLGTVRGYTF	TGTGCCACCAGTGATTTGGGGACAGTCCGTGGCTACACCTTC
TRBV24-1	NA	TRBJ1-2	NA	CATSDITGERYTF	TGTGCCACCAGTGATATCACGGGGGAGCGCTACACCTTC
TRBV27	NA	TRBJ1-2	NA	CASSLESEPFYGYTF	TGTGCCAGCAGTTTGGAAAGCGAACCCTTCTATGGCTACACCTTC
TRBV27	NA	TRBJ2-5	NA	CASSVGVGGALRTQYF	TGTGCCAGCAGTGTCGGGGTGGGCGGGGCGTTGCGGACCCAGTACTTC
TRBV19	NA	TRBJ2-7	NA	CASSIRSSIPYEQYF	TGTGCCAGTAGTATTCGGTCCTCCATCCCCTACGAGCAGTACTTC
TRBV19	NA	TRBJ1-5	NA	CASRTTGPNQPQHF	TGTGCCAGTAGAACGACAGGCCCCAATCAGCCCCAGCATTTT
TRBV10-3	NA	TRBJ2-1	NA	CAISGGRGNEQFF	TGTGCCATCAGTGGGGGGCGGGGCAATGAGCAGTTCTTC
TRBV19	TRBD2	TRBJ2-1	NA	CASRSAGAYNEQFF	TGTGCCAGTCGGTCAGCGGGAGCGTACAATGAGCAGTTCTTC
TRBV15	TRBD2	TRBJ2-7	NA	CATSRAGGGSYEQYF	TGTGCCACCAGCAGAGCGGGGGGGGGCTCCTACGAGCAGTACTTC
TRBV3-1/TRBV3-2	NA	TRBJ2-5	NA	CASSQDRVVTETQYF	TGTGCCAGCAGCCAAGATCGGGTGGTCACAGAGACCCAGTACTTC
TRBV12-3/TRBV12-4	NA	TRBJ1-1	once	CASSFPHVEAFF	TGTGCCAGCAGTTTTCCCCACGTTGAAGCTTTCTTT
TRBV29-1	NA	TRBJ1-4	NA	CSVRLPATTNEKLFF	TGCAGCGTTCGTCTTCCGGCAACAACTAATGAAAAACTGTTTTTT
TRBV19	NA	TRBJ2-5	NA	CASSIGKEETQYF	TGTGCCAGTAGTATTGGGAAGGAAGAGACCCAGTACTTC
TRBV7-6	NA	TRBJ2-2	NA	CASSLVIMAGSNTGELFF	TGTGCCAGCAGCTTAGTTATTATGGCAGGCTCGAACACCGGGGAGCTGTTTTTT
TRBV2	TRBD1	TRBJ2-1	NA	CASSEPGTGEDEQFF	TGTGCCAGCAGTGAACCCGGGACAGGGGAAGATGAGCAGTTCTTC
TRBV21-1	NA	TRBJ2-7	NA	CASSKGGQGWSYEQYF	TGTGCCAGCAGCAAAGGGGGACAGGGGTGGTCCTACGAGCAGTACTTC
TRBV19	NA	TRBJ2-2	NA	CASTDWGKVNTGELFF	TGTGCCAGTACGGACTGGGGTAAGGTGAACACCGGGGAGCTGTTTTTT
TRBV11-1	NA	TRBJ1-1	NA	CASSPSRGNTEAFF	TGTGCCAGCAGCCCTTCTAGGGGGAACACTGAAGCTTTCTTT
TRBV3-1/TRBV3-2	NA	TRBJ2-1	NA	CASSQALTAGEQFF	TGTGCCAGCAGCCAAGCCCTAACCGCCGGGGAGCAGTTCTTC
TRBV11-3	TRBD2	TRBJ2-3	NA	CASSLGTSGMTDTQYF	TGTGCCAGCAGCTTAGGGACTAGCGGGATGACAGATACGCAGTATTTT
TRBV10-2	NA	TRBJ1-3	NA	CASTADRASGNTIYF	TGCGCCAGCACCGCCGACAGAGCCTCTGGAAACACCATATATTTT
TRBV2	NA	TRBJ2-1	NA	CASTEAPPSYNEQFF	TGTGCCAGCACCGAAGCACCTCCCTCCTACAATGAGCAGTTCTTC
TRBV10-2	TRBD2	TRBJ2-7	once	CASSDNGPSGYSYEQYF	TGCGCCAGCAGTGACAACGGTCCTAGCGGGTACTCCTACGAGCAGTACTTC
TRBV12-5	NA	TRBJ2-7	NA	CASGLSQGSPYEQYF	TGTGCTAGTGGTTTGTCCCAGGGCTCTCCCTACGAGCAGTACTTC
TRBV27	NA	TRBJ2-1	NA	CASSPTGLPYNEQFF	TGTGCCAGCAGTCCGACAGGACTACCTTACAATGAGCAGTTCTTC
TRBV7-9	NA	TRBJ2-5	NA	CASSLGSAGQGTQYF	TGTGCCAGCAGCTTAGGGTCTGCAGGGCAAGGGACCCAGTACTTC